This T cell receptor (beta chain) was sequenced during a study of Graves' ophthalmopathy and Graves' hyperthyroidism (dated by TCRdb to 2016 to 2019). About the full investigation: A patient counted as having stable hyperthyroidism if there was no progression to ophthalmopathy within 18 months of follow-up. To explore V-J signatures distinguishing ophthalmopathy from hyperthyroidism, a discovery set of about a hundred patients (fewer than 45 ophthalmopathy, some 57 stable hyperthyroidism) was enrolled. In total, approximately 130 blood samples were TCR-sequenced: some 40 ophthalmopathy, approximately 75 hyperthyroidism and about 17 hyperthyroidism-to-ophthalmopathy patients. Following sampling, methimazole starting at 30 mg daily was administered to hyperthyroidism patients, and high-dose intravenous methylprednisolone was administered to ophthalmopathy patients. The study used TCR beta repertoire signatures to distinguish Graves' ophthalmopathy from Graves' hyperthyroidism and to predict progression to ophthalmopathy. In more than 5 hyperthyroidism patients, the T-cell repertoire of thyroid tissue was compared with the T-cell repertoire of blood. For independent validation, a separate cohort was made up of around 19 hyperthyroidism patients plus 17 patients who later progressed from hyperthyroidism to ophthalmopathy. Overall study results and their limits: No statistical method was used to set the sample size in advance, and the investigators knew which group each participant was assigned to. Most expanded thyroid clonotypes with frequency above 0.001 were also detected in blood, suggesting blood repertoires may reflect the thyroid immune response. In validation, the model predicted ophthalmopathy progression with 70.59% sensitivity and 72.22% specificity; some 13 predicted patients were CT-confirmed with GO in a median of approximately 6.5 months. In cross-validation, the 13-signature model distinguished ophthalmopathy from stable hyperthyroidism with 87.88% sensitivity and 81% to 82% specificity, while in the test set the corresponding values were around 79% and 71%.

TCR beta CDR3 regions were amplified from RNA transcripts for repertoire sequencing. The first round of RT-PCR was done with HTBI primers and the Qiagen OneStep RT-PCR kit, and was followed by a second round of multiplex PCR, then size selection and purification. The libraries underwent paired-end sequencing with 100 bp reads on an Illumina HiSeq2000. Concerning the study's data processing: SOAPnuke was used to process the reads, removing any read that contained adapters or uncalled bases, had a mean Phred below 15, or lacked an exact match to the constant primer or identifier. COPE v1.2.5 was used to merge the high-quality paired reads. Each unique nucleotide sequence was defined as a clonotype, and clonotypes were aligned to IMGT TRB V, D and J references with MiTCR v1.1. Only V-J combinations with frequency above 0.0001 were analysed, covering over 99% of repertoires. For each V-J combination, a TCR clonal expansion and chaos score was defined as F50 clonal expansion divided by the chaos observed in the TCRdist matrix. Features were reduced by Welch's t-statistics and random forest to more than 10 V-J combinations, which fed a naive Bayes classifier. The Morisita-Horn index was used to measure how similar the thyroid and blood repertoires were. TCRdb reworked the public reads: Q25 trimming with fastp, MiXCR clone assembly, productive beta chains retained. Identical CDR3 protein sequences are pooled into one entry, listed with their most common genes and DNA. These V and J calls rely on TCRdb rather than the paper's analysis. This sample has about 1.1 million distinct CDR3 sequences in its table, and about two fifths of those were observed once. Clones ranked in the top ten supply around 10% of the sample.

Hyperthyroidism patients were newly diagnosed, were aged 18 to 65 years, and had a disease duration under 2 months. Patients with other autoimmune diseases, uncontrolled infections, pregnancy or lactation were excluded from the study. Diagnosis relied on clinical symptoms, serum thyroxine, TRAb, thyroid ultrasound and orbital computed tomography. Trizol reagent was used to extract the total RNA, and its quality was then checked on an Agilent 2100 Bioanalyzer. A remark on this clonotype: Its antigen has not been determined. The record has no base qualities; no much larger clone is one base away.

Here V drops 10 bases and J drops 3 bases, and the junction holds 10 bases not matched to any gene. Taken from the germline V gene, the CDR1 and CDR2 loops are ENHRY and SYGVKD. Taken from cysteine to phenylalanine, the CDR3 has 14 residues. Of the read, only the CDR3 DNA is kept; its 42 bases are in frame from base 1. The sequence was obtained from an adult man with Graves' hyperthyroidism. The rearranged segments are TRBV10-3 and TRBJ2-7; a stretch of 9 junction bases matches TRBD1. The sequenced material came from peripheral blood or thyroid tissue (not recorded which). The sequenced DNA is TGTGCCAGCAGAGCGACAGGGGGGGTCTACGAGCAGTACTTC. This sequence encodes CASRATGGVYEQYF.